This TCR beta chain was recorded in a study of T-cell reconstitution after alpha-beta-depleted transplantation in children. This clonotype was recorded many times. A library of TCRbeta sequences, prepared with unique molecular identifiers, was generated. In TCRdb, the PCR reads were re-called with MiXCR into one record per CDR3 protein. The profile shows about 480,000 distinct CDR3 sequences, around 13% of them singletons. Germline CDR1 is SGHDT and CDR2 is YYEEEE. The CDR3 totals 14 residues. V was shortened by 2 bases and J by 8 bases, with 11 bases between the two germline ends. V gene TRBV5-6 combines with J gene TRBJ1-6; unclear D gene. Sequences were derived from PBMCs from the stem cell graft donor, sampled from the stem cell graft. This clonotype was sampled from a human donor who donated a stem cell graft to a child with combined immunodeficiency. The CDR3 coding sequence is TGTGCCAGCAGCTTAGGATTAGATGATTCACCCCTCCACTTT. Encoded protein: CASSLGLDDSPLHF.